This T cell receptor beta chain was sequenced in a study of cytomegalovirus exposure and HLA in healthy donors. Study details: Most genotyped donors, 65% to 90% of fewer than 400, had Caucasian-associated genetic ancestry.

This clone was recorded a few times. Antigen: not known. The ends lost 0 bases at V and 4 bases at J; junction bases unmatched: 10. The CDR3 has 17 amino acids. The germline gives CDR1 SGHRS, CDR2 YFSETQ. The PCR used 60 Vbeta and 13 Jbeta primers. Data came from immunoSEQ multiplex PCR; TCRdb stores just in-frame clones and leaves some out. The sample includes 70,000 to 95,000 clones, about 77% of them seen just once. Study-wide results and caveats: Associated with cytomegalovirus, according to the listing, were 170 or so TCR beta chains.

Each of the donors was a healthy bone marrow donor. The sequenced material came from PBMCs. The rearrangement uses TRBV5-1 and TRBJ1-1; 9 bases are shared with TRBD1. This clonotype was sampled from a man over 45 in good health and CMV-seronegative. The CDR3 spells CASSLVRTGARGTEAFF. The CDR3, as DNA: TGCGCCAGCAGCTTGGTGCGGACAGGGGCCCGGGGCACTGAAGCTTTCTTT.